The clone carrying this TCR beta chain was observed a few times. Its antigen is still unknown. Once RNA had been extracted, it was reverse transcribed into cDNA to act as the sequencing template. The method was immunoSEQ multiplex PCR; TCRdb's version includes in-frame clones alone and lacks a portion of them. The sample records 100,000 to 150,000 clones, roughly 50% being singletons. The data derive from a study of CD8+ T cells in alopecia areata. Study findings and constraints: Greater clonality was observed in lesional scalp samples, especially alopecia totalis/universalis, versus normal scalp. Resident alphabeta T-cell populations of normal skin are likewise subject to sequencing in scalp samples.

Lesional scalp punch biopsies and peripheral blood came from alopecia areata patients. Germline-derived CDR1 and CDR2 are SEHNR and FQNEAQ (reference sequence). The ends lost 3 bases at V and 5 bases at J; junction bases unmatched: 4. This CDR3 contains 14 residues. The receptor was derived from a human donor with alopecia areata. Sequences were obtained from NKG2D-low CD8+ T cells sorted from blood. V usage is TRBV7-9 and J usage is TRBJ2-7; TRBD2 matches 10 bases. In DNA, the CDR3 is TGTGCCAGCAGCTTGCTAGCGGGGGTGCACGAGCAGTACTTC. It is translated as CASSLLAGVHEQYF.